Listed below are T cell receptor beta chains from one sample, sequenced in a study of early T cells in non-severe SARS-CoV-2 infection. TCRdb redid the calling of the 5' RACE reads with MiXCR, one entry per CDR3 protein. The sample yields some 48,000 distinct CDR3 sequences, approximately 5.7% seen once. The sample in question was whole blood, obtained at baseline. These receptors all stem from an adult who was a healthcare worker with PCR-confirmed SARS-CoV-2 infection or an uninfected control (not recorded which). CDR3s include the opening cysteine and the closing phenylalanine or tryptophan. The D gene is left open where the match is weak. Size values are once, few and many counts, or a class for expanded clones, and some rows have none.

J: TRBJ2-1
size: few
D: TRBD2
V: TRBV9
DNA: TGTGCCAGCAGCGTAAGCAGCGGGAGTTACAATGAGCAGTTCTTC
CDR3: CASSVSSGSYNEQFF

J: TRBJ1-2
size: many
D: NA
V: TRBV27
DNA: TGTGCCAGCAGTTATTCTCAGGGAAACTATGGCTACACCTTC
CDR3: CASSYSQGNYGYTF

J: TRBJ2-3
size: NA
D: NA
V: TRBV9
DNA: TGTGCCAGCAGCTTCAGGGGAAGCACAGATACGCAGTATTTT
CDR3: CASSFRGSTDTQYF

J: TRBJ2-7
size: NA
D: TRBD1
V: TRBV7-9
DNA: TGTGCCAGCGCCCCCGCCGGACAGGGGCTTTTTGTCTACGAGCAGTACTTC
CDR3: CASAPAGQGLFVYEQYF

J: TRBJ1-5
size: many
D: NA
V: TRBV12-3/TRBV12-4
DNA: TGTGCCAGCAGTACAGTATATAGCAATCAGCCCCAGCATTTT
CDR3: CASSTVYSNQPQHF

J: TRBJ1-1
size: many
D: NA
V: TRBV2
DNA: TGTGCCAGCAGATTCGGACCCCTTAGTGAAGCTTTCTTT
CDR3: CASRFGPLSEAFF

J: TRBJ2-1
size: few
D: TRBD2
V: TRBV3-1
DNA: TGTGCCAGCAGCCTACGGACTAGCGGGAGGTCATACAATGAGCAGTTCTTC
CDR3: CASSLRTSGRSYNEQFF

J: TRBJ2-6
size: many
D: NA
V: TRBV5-6
DNA: TGTGCCAGCAGCTTGAACGGGGTCAACGTCCTGACTTTC
CDR3: CASSLNGVNVLTF

J: TRBJ2-1
size: few
D: TRBD2
V: TRBV5-5
DNA: TGTGCCAGCAGCTTGGCCGGGACTAGCGGGGGCCCGAGCTCCTACAATGAGCAGTTCTTC
CDR3: CASSLAGTSGGPSSYNEQFF

J: TRBJ1-4
size: many
D: NA
V: TRBV10-3
DNA: TGTGCCACCAAGACCCCGAGGAGGGAAAAACTGTTTTTT
CDR3: CATKTPRREKLFF

J: TRBJ2-1
size: few
D: NA
V: TRBV10-1
DNA: TGCGCCAGCAGTGAGCCTCCCTTCAATGAGCAGTTCTTC
CDR3: CASSEPPFNEQFF